Below are 7 T cell receptor beta chains sequenced from a single sample in a study of T cell changes during pregnancy in multiple sclerosis. Only in-frame clones appear in the TCRdb table, and some are missing; sequencing was by immunoSEQ multiplex PCR. The table records 84,000 or so clones, roughly 93% of them present only once. This sample comprised peripheral blood, obtained in the third trimester of pregnancy. The receptors were gathered from a female donor with multiple sclerosis, enrolled in a pregnancy study.

The rearrangement uses TRBV13 and TRBJ2-7; 9 bases line up with TRBD1. The CDR3 is 14 amino acids. After removal of 4 bases from V and 5 bases from J, the junction contained 6 bases not matched to a gene. CDR1 PRHDT and CDR2 FYEKMQ come from the germline V gene (reference sequence). The CDR3 sequence is CASSYSTGGDEQYF. The CDR3 DNA is TGTGCCAGCAGCTATTCGACAGGGGGTGACGAGCAGTACTTC.

The rearrangement uses TRBV10-2 and TRBJ2-2; the D is unclear. V shed 6 bases and J shed 4 bases, with 9 bases lying between them. The CDR3 sequence is 13 residues long. From germline, CDR1 is WSHSY and CDR2 SAAADI. The CDR3, as DNA: TGCGCCAGCAGGACTTCGGCCACCGGGGAGCTGTTTTTT. Amino acid sequence: CASRTSATGELFF.

This chain links TRBV9 with TRBJ2-5, with 11 bases matching TRBD2. The V segment lost 0 bases and the J segment 5 bases; nucleotides outside the gene matches: 6. CDR3 length: 16 amino acids. The germline V gene encodes CDR1 SGDLS and CDR2 YYNGEE. CDR3 nucleotide sequence: TGTGCCAGCAGCGTAGCTAGCGGGAGGCCCAAGGAGACCCAGTACTTC. As protein: CASSVASGRPKETQYF.

The chain uses TRBV11-2 and TRBJ2-7; 11 bases align to TRBD1. The CDR3 is 16 amino acids. With V trimmed by 5 bases and J by 4 bases, 10 bases remained unmatched. Per the germline V gene, CDR1 is SGHAT and CDR2 is FQNNGV. As DNA, the CDR3 is TGTGCCAGCAGCAGGACTTCGGGACAGGGGGTTTACGAGCAGTACTTC. Translated: CASSRTSGQGVYEQYF.

The rearrangement joins TRBV5-1 to TRBJ1-2; tentative D call: TRBD1 (5 bases). Germline lookup yields CDR1 SGHRS and CDR2 YFSETQ. This CDR3 has 13 amino acids. Trimming cost V 6 bases and J 5 bases, with 14 bases left between them. CDR3 sequence reads: CASTGGKSYGYTF. CDR3 bases: TGCGCCAGCACCGGGGGGAAATCTTATGGCTACACCTTC.

This rearrangement joins TRBV5-1 to TRBJ1-1, with 10 bases fitting TRBD1. The junction had 5 bases not matched to a gene; V was cut back by 3 bases and J by 0 bases. In germline, CDR1 is SGHRS, CDR2 YFSETQ. The CDR3 spans 16 residues. The CDR3 nucleotides are TGCGCCAGCAGCTGGGACAGGGGTCAAATGAACACTGAAGCTTTCTTT. The encoded protein is CASSWDRGQMNTEAFF.

V usage is TRBV27 and J usage is TRBJ2-7; 8 nucleotides line up with TRBD1. After removal of 5 bases from V and 2 bases from J, the junction contained 8 bases not matched to a gene. Germline V gene data show CDR1 as MNHEY and CDR2 as SMNVEV (reference sequence). This CDR3 region has 15 residues. This CDR3 is CASSPRDRRTYEQYF. The CDR3 DNA follows: TGTGCCAGCAGTCCCCGGGACAGGAGAACCTACGAGCAGTACTTC.